The 9 T cell receptor beta chains reported below all come from one sample, sequenced in a study of blood T cell repertoires in COVID-19. The assay was immunoSEQ multiplex PCR, and TCRdb's table has in-frame clones only and misses some. The sample yields about 62,000 clones, around 80% seen once. The specimen was peripheral blood. The receptors originated from an elderly woman with active or convalescent COVID-19.

The V and J genes are TRBV5-4 and TRBJ1-3; D gene unclear. CDR1 SGHNT and CDR2 YYREEE come from the germline V gene (reference sequence). CDR3 length: 14 residues. V was clipped by 4 bases and J by 3 bases, with 11 bases between them. DNA of the CDR3: TGTGCCAGCAGCGGGCGCGGGCTTGGAAACACCATATATTTT. This encodes CASSGRGLGNTIYF.

CDR3 region: CASSPQAYGYTF. The CDR3 bases are TGTGCCAGCAGCCCGCAGGCCTATGGCTACACCTTC. The rearrangement links TRBV7-9 to TRBJ1-2; D gene uncertain. There are 12 residues in the CDR3. Per the germline V gene, CDR1 is SEHNR and CDR2 is FQNEAQ (reference sequence). V was shortened by 5 bases and J by 4 bases, with 8 bases between the two germline ends.

The chain combines TRBV30 with TRBJ2-2, with D tentatively TRBD1 (5 bases). Germline V gene lookup returns CDR1 GTSNPN and CDR2 SVGIG (reference sequence). The CDR3 is 15 amino acids. Between the trimmed V and J ends, which lost 0 bases and 3 bases, there was a span of 11 bases. The CDR3 bases are TGTGCCTGGAGTGTACCCCTCAGGGACACCGGGGAGCTGTTTTTT. Amino acid sequence: CAWSVPLRDTGELFF.

This rearrangement joins TRBV4-1 to TRBJ1-2; D is ambiguous. Trimming stripped 2 bases from V and 4 bases from J, with 14 bases between. In germline, CDR1 is MGHRA, CDR2 YSYEKL. There are 15 residues in the CDR3. For the CDR3, the DNA is TGCGCCAGCAGCCAAAAGGATGGGGAGGGCTATGGCTACACCTTC. It is translated as CASSQKDGEGYGYTF.

The gene calls are TRBV4-1 and TRBJ2-1, with 9 bases that match TRBD1. The trim removed 8 bases at V and 8 bases at J, leaving 1 base unmatched. The CDR3 consists of 11 residues. The germline V gene has CDR1 MGHRA and CDR2 YSYEKL. The CDR3 loop is CASGTGYEQFF. DNA of the CDR3: TGCGCCAGCGGGACAGGGTATGAGCAGTTCTTC.

The CDR3 DNA is TGTGCCAGCAGCTTGGGGGGGGAGCAGACCCAGTACTTC. Translating it yields CASSLGGEQTQYF. The rearrangement links TRBV5-4 to TRBJ2-5, with D possibly TRBD2 on 6 matching bases. Germline CDR1 reads SGHNT; CDR2 reads YYREEE (reference sequence). V shed 0 bases and J shed 6 bases, with 9 bases lying between them. The CDR3 contains 13 residues.

The chain employs TRBV5-6 and TRBJ2-3, with TRBD2 as a possible D gene (7 bases). The CDR3 extends over 16 amino acids. CDR1 is SGHDT and CDR2 is YYEEEE in the germline V gene. V shed 4 bases and J shed 2 bases, with 17 bases lying between them. The CDR3 DNA sequence: TGTGCCAGCAGCCCCTTGCGGGGGCTCGACACAGATACGCAGTATTTT. This sequence encodes CASSPLRGLDTDTQYF.

The rearrangement uses TRBV7-2 and TRBJ2-7; D might be TRBD1 (5 bases). Trimming shortened V by 3 bases and J by 9 bases, and 18 bases separated the two germline ends. The germline gives CDR1 SGHTA, CDR2 FQGNSA. CDR3 size: 14 residues. The CDR3 here is CASSLNRSRRTQYF. DNA of the CDR3: TGTGCCAGCAGCTTGAACAGGTCCAGGAGAACGCAGTACTTC.

With respect to this clone: An end of the junction differs from the germline gene, which may be a read error. The genes are TRBV3-1 (or the pseudogene TRBV3-2) and TRBJ1-5; D is unclear. Germline CDR1 and CDR2: LGHDT and YNNKEL (reference sequence). This CDR3 is built from 12 residues. The CDR3 is CASSQNDGVLYF. The DNA of the CDR3 is TGTGCCAGCAGCCAAAATGACGGGGTCCTATATTTT.